This entry features one T cell receptor beta chain sequence. Profiling relied on immunoSEQ multiplex PCR, and the TCRdb table lists in-frame clones only, not all of them. Of tens of thousands of clones in the sample, around 93% are singletons; the top ten hold 0.24%. The sample belongs to a study of technical replicates of blood from several donors. Between the trimmed V and J ends, which lost 5 bases and 4 bases, there was a span of 14 bases. The germline CDR1 and CDR2 sequences are SGHAT and FQNNGV. The CDR3 covers 15 residues. This rearrangement joins TRBV11-2 to TRBJ2-2, with D possibly matching TRBD1 (5 bases). Sequencing input: T cells isolated from PBMCs. The sequence was obtained from a human donor in good health. The CDR3 DNA sequence: TGTGCCAGCAGCCCCTCGACAGTCGCCACCGGGGAGCTGTTTTTT. This codes for CASSPSTVATGELFF.